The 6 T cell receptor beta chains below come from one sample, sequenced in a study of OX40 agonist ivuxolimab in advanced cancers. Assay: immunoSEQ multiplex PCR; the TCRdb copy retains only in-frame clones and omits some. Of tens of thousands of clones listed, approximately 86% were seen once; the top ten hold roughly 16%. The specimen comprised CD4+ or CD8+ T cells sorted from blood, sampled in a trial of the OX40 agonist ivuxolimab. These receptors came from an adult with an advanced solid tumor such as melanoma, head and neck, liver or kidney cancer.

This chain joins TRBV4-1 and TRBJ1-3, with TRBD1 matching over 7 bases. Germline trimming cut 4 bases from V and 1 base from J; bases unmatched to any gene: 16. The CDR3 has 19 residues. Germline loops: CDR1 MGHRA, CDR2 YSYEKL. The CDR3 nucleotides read TGCGCCAGCAGCCTTAGGGTACCGGGACAGACCCTTTCTGGAAACACCATATATTTT. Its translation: CASSLRVPGQTLSGNTIYF.

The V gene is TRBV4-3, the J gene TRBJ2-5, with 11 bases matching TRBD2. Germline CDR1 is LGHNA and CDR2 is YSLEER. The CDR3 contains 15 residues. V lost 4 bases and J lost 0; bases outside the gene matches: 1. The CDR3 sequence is CASSPGLADQETQYF. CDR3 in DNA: TGCGCCAGCAGCCCGGGACTAGCGGACCAAGAGACCCAGTACTTC.

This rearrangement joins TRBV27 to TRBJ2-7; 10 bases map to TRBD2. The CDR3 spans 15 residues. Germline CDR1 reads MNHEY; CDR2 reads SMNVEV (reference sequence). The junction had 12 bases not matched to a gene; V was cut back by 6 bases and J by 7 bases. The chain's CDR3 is CASSLQREGLWEQYF. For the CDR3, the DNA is TGTGCCAGCAGCCTCCAGCGGGAGGGCCTGTGGGAGCAGTACTTC.

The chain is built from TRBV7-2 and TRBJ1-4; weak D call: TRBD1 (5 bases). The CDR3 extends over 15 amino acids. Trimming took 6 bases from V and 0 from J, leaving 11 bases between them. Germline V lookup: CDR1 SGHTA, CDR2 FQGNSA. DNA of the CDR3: TGTGCCAGCAGTCACGGGGCTGCAACTAATGAAAAACTGTTTTTT. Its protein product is CASSHGAATNEKLFF.

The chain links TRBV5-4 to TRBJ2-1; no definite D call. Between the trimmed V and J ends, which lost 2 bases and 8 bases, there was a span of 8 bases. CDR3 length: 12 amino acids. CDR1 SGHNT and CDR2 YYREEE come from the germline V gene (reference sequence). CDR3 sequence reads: CASSFPGDEQFF. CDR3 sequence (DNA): TGTGCCAGCAGCTTCCCAGGCGATGAGCAGTTCTTC.

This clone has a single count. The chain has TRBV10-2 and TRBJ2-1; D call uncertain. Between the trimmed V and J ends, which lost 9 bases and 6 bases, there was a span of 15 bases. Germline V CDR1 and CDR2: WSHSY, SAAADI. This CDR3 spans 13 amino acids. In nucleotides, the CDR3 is TGCGCCAGTTCGTCAGTCGGATCCAATGAGCAGTTCTTC. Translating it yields CASSSVGSNEQFF.